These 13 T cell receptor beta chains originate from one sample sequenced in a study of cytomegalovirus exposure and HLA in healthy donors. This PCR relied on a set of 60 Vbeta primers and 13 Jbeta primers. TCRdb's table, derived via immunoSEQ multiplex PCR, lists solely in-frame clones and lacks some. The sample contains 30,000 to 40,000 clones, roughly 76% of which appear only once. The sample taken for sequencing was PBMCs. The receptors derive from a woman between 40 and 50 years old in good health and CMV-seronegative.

In nucleotides, the CDR3 is TGTGCCAGTAGTAGTCAGGACTTGTGGACAGATACGCAGTATTTT. Translating gives CASSSQDLWTDTQYF. This chain uses TRBV19 with TRBJ2-3, with D maybe TRBD2 (5 bases). CDR3 length: 15 amino acids. Trimming cost V 4 bases and J 3 bases, with 14 bases left between them. Germline-derived CDR1 and CDR2 are LNHDA and SQIVND (reference sequence).

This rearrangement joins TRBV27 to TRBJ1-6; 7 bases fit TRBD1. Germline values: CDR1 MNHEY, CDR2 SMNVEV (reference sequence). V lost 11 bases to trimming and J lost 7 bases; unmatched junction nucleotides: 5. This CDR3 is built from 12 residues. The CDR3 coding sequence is TGTGCCGCCGGGACAGAAAATTCACCCCTCCACTTT. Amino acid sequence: CAAGTENSPLHF.

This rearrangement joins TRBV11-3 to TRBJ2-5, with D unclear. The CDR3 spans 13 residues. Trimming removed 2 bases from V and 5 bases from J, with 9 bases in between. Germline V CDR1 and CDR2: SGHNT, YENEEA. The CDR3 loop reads CASSLTLRETQYF. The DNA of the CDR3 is TGTGCCAGCAGCTTAACTTTACGGGAGACCCAGTACTTC.

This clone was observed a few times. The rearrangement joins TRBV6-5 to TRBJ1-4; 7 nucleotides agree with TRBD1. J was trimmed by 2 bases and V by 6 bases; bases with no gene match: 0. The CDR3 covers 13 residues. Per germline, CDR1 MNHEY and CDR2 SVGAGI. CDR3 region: CASRDRTNEKLFF. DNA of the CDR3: TGTGCCAGCAGGGACAGGACTAATGAAAAACTGTTTTTT.

CDR3 nucleotide sequence: TGTGCCAGCAGCCTGGGACAGGGGCCCTCACCCCTCCACTTT. Amino acid sequence: CASSLGQGPSPLHF. The chain uses TRBV7-8 and TRBJ1-6; 10 nucleotides agree with TRBD1. Germline CDR1 is SGHVS and CDR2 is FQNEAQ. CDR3 length equals 14 residues. V lost 5 bases, J lost 10 bases, and 5 bases stayed unmatched.

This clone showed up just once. The CDR3 region is CASTLTSSYQPQHF. In DNA form, the CDR3 reads TGTGCCAGTACTCTGACAAGTTCTTATCAGCCCCAGCATTTT. The chain couples TRBV19 to TRBJ1-5; D gene unclear. Germline CDR1 reads LNHDA; CDR2 reads SQIVND (reference sequence). Trimming pared 7 bases from V and 5 bases from J, leaving 15 bases between. The CDR3 runs 14 residues.

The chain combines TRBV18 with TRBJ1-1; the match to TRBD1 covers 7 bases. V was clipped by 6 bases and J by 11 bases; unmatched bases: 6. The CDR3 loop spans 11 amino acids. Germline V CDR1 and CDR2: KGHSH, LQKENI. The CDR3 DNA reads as TGTGCCAGCTCGCGGGACAGTGGGGCTTTCTTT. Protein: CASSRDSGAFF.

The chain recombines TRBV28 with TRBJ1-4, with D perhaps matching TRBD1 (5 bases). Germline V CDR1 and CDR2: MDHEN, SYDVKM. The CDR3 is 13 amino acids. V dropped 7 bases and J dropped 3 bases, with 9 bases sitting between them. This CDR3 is CASKGVPNEKLFF. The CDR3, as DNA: TGTGCCAGCAAAGGGGTCCCTAATGAAAAACTGTTTTTT. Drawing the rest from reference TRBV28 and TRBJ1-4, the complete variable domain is DVKVTQSSRYLVKRTGEKVFLECVQDMDHENMFWYRQDPGLGLRLIYFSYDVKMKEKGDIPEGYSVSREKKERFSLILESASTNQTSMYLCASKGVPNEKLFFGSGTQLSVL.

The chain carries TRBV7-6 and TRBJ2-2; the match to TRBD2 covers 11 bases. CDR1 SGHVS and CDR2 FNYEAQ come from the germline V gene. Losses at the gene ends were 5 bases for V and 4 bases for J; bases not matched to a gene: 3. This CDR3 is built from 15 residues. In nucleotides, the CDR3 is TGTGCCAGCAGCCCGCTAGCGGGGGGCACCGGGGAGCTGTTTTTT. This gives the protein CASSPLAGGTGELFF.

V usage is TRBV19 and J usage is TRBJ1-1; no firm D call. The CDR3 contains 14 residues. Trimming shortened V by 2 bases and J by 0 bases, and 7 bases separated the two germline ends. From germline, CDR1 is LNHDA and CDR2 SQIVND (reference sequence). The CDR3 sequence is CASSIQAVNTEAFF. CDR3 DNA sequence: TGTGCCAGTAGTATACAGGCCGTGAACACTGAAGCTTTCTTT.

As DNA, the CDR3 is TGTGCCAGCAGTGGGACTCTGGGGCAACTTAACACTGAAGCTTTCTTT. Translating gives CASSGTLGQLNTEAFF. The V gene is TRBV28, the J gene TRBJ1-1; D may be TRBD1 (5 bases). The CDR3 has 16 amino acids. V lost 5 bases to trimming and J lost 2 bases, with 18 bases between them. The germline V gene has CDR1 MDHEN and CDR2 SYDVKM.

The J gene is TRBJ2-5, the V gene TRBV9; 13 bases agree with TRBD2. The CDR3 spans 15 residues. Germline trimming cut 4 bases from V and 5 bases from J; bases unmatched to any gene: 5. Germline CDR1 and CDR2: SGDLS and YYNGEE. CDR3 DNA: TGTGCCAGCAGCACGGGGACTAGCGGGGCTGAGACCCAGTACTTC. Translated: CASSTGTSGAETQYF.

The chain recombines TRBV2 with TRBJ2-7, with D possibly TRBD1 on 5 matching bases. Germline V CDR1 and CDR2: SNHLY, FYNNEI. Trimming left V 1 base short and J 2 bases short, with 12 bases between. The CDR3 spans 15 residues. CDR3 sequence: CASSEGPGNTYEQYF. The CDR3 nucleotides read TGTGCCAGCAGTGAAGGTCCAGGGAACACCTACGAGCAGTACTTC. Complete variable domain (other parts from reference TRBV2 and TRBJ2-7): EPEVTQTPSHQVTQMGQEVILRCVPISNHLYFYWYRQILGQKVEFLVSFYNNEISEKSEIFDDQFSVERPDGSNFTLKIRSTKLEDSAMYFCASSEGPGNTYEQYFGPGTRLTVT.